A selection of T cell receptor beta chains follows, all from one sample in a study of T cells after yellow fever vaccination. TCRdb reprocessed the 5' RACE reads via MiXCR and lists one record per CDR3 protein. Of just under 600,000 distinct CDR3 sequences in the sample, 13% were seen once. Material: PBMCs, obtained on the day of the yellow fever booster vaccination. The receptors were sampled from a young man who received the YFV17D yellow fever vaccine. CDR3s include the opening cysteine and the closing phenylalanine or tryptophan. The D gene is left open where the match is weak. Not all rows give a size; the values are once, few, many and, for expanded clones, a class.

-	TRBV7-9	-	15	TRBJ1-1	CASSLTPALNTEAFF	TGTGCCAGCAGTTTAACGCCCGCTTTGAACACTGAAGCTTTCTTT
-	TRBV7-8	few	15	TRBJ2-5	CASSPRKGYEETQYF	TGTGCCAGCAGCCCCCGTAAGGGTTACGAAGAGACCCAGTACTTC
TRBD1	TRBV20-1	-	15	TRBJ1-2	CSARDGQGRHYGYTF	TGCAGTGCTAGAGATGGACAGGGCCGTCACTATGGCTACACCTTC
TRBD2	TRBV20-1	few	13	TRBJ2-2	CSARGGGTGELFF	TGCAGTGCTAGGGGGGGGGGCACCGGGGAGCTGTTTTTT
TRBD1	TRBV10-3	few	13	TRBJ2-5	CAIGQGDQETQYF	TGTGCCATCGGACAGGGGGACCAAGAGACCCAGTACTTC
-	TRBV15	few	13	TRBJ2-3	CATSEMGTDTQYF	TGTGCCACCAGCGAAATGGGCACAGATACGCAGTATTTT
-	TRBV20-1	-	15	TRBJ2-5	CSARDIARGAETQYF	TGCAGTGCTAGAGATATAGCTAGGGGCGCCGAGACCCAGTACTTC
-	TRBV28	-	14	TRBJ1-2	CASTTLQAGNGYTF	TGTGCCAGCACTACTCTTCAGGCAGGGAATGGCTACACCTTC
-	TRBV10-3	-	16	TRBJ2-1	CAISDSPRGIGDEQFF	TGTGCCATCAGTGACTCCCCTCGCGGGATTGGCGATGAGCAGTTCTTC
-	TRBV6-6	few	13	TRBJ2-1	CASSFPTGPEQFF	TGTGCCAGCAGTTTCCCCACCGGCCCGGAGCAGTTCTTC
TRBD2	TRBV7-9	-	14	TRBJ2-7	CASSKPRLAYEQYF	TGTGCCAGCAGCAAACCGCGACTAGCTTACGAGCAGTACTTC
-	TRBV18	few	16	TRBJ1-5	CASSPRAPDSGQPQHF	TGTGCCAGCTCACCACGAGCCCCGGACAGTGGGCAGCCCCAGCATTTT
TRBD1	TRBV20-1	-	15	TRBJ1-2	CSARDSRQGVYGYTF	TGCAGTGCTAGAGATAGCCGACAGGGGGTCTATGGCTACACCTTC
-	TRBV29-1	-	12	TRBJ2-1	CSVEEGRHEQFF	TGCAGCGTTGAAGAGGGCCGCCATGAGCAGTTCTTC
TRBD2	TRBV28	-	15	TRBJ2-1	CASSVGLAGFNEQFF	TGTGCCAGCAGCGTGGGACTAGCGGGATTCAATGAGCAGTTCTTC
TRBD1	TRBV9	many	18	TRBJ2-5	CASSPGVMLTGGRETQYF	TGTGCCAGCAGCCCGGGGGTGATGTTGACAGGGGGCAGAGAGACCCAGTACTTC
-	TRBV20-1	few	14	TRBJ2-5	CSARDVVLGRTQYF	TGCAGTGCTAGAGATGTGGTTTTGGGTAGGACCCAGTACTTC
TRBD1	TRBV20-1	-	16	TRBJ2-7	CSARDPTQGASYEQYF	TGCAGTGCTAGAGATCCAACCCAGGGGGCCTCCTACGAGCAGTACTTC
-	TRBV27	few	16	TRBJ2-5	CASRGGKTSAQETQYF	TGTGCCAGCAGAGGGGGCAAGACTAGCGCGCAAGAGACCCAGTACTTC
TRBD2	TRBV11-2	-	16	TRBJ2-1	CASSSPGSGTSAEQFF	TGTGCCAGCAGCTCGCCGGGTAGCGGGACTTCAGCTGAGCAGTTCTTC
-	TRBV6-2/TRBV6-3	few	12	TRBJ1-1	CASRKSHNEAFF	TGTGCCAGCCGCAAGTCCCATAATGAAGCTTTCTTT
-	TRBV4-3	-	14	TRBJ2-1	CASSRTGVLNEQFF	TGCGCCAGCAGCCGTACGGGGGTCCTAAATGAGCAGTTCTTC
-	TRBV12-3/TRBV12-4	-	15	TRBJ1-5	CASRPHGNSNQPQHF	TGTGCCAGCAGACCACACGGAAATAGCAATCAGCCCCAGCATTTT
-	TRBV5-1	-	16	TRBJ1-4	CASSLAGGASGEKLFF	TGCGCCAGCAGCTTGGCCGGCGGGGCATCGGGGGAAAAACTGTTTTTT
-	TRBV2	-	14	TRBJ2-2	CASSEVDLTGELFF	TGTGCCAGCAGTGAAGTGGACCTCACCGGGGAGCTGTTTTTT
-	TRBV7-2	-	15	TRBJ2-6	CASSSEISGANVLTF	TGTGCCAGCAGCTCCGAGATCTCTGGGGCCAACGTCCTGACTTTC
TRBD1	TRBV5-4	-	14	TRBJ2-7	CASSLSGQGIEQYF	TGTGCCAGCAGCTTGTCGGGACAGGGAATCGAGCAGTACTTC
-	TRBV29-1	-	14	TRBJ1-4	CSVGLRASNEKLFF	TGCAGCGTTGGACTGAGGGCTAGTAATGAAAAACTGTTTTTT
-	TRBV9	few	16	TRBJ2-4	CASSVDHGARGHIQYF	TGTGCCAGCAGCGTAGATCATGGGGCACGAGGTCACATTCAGTACTTC
TRBD2	TRBV20-1	few	16	TRBJ2-3	CRPGLAGHRNTDTQYF	TGCAGGCCGGGACTAGCGGGACACCGCAACACAGATACGCAGTATTTT
TRBD1	TRBV12-3/TRBV12-4	-	15	TRBJ1-3	CASTHRDRVGNTIYF	TGTGCCAGCACTCACCGGGACAGGGTGGGAAACACCATATATTTT
TRBD2	TRBV5-5	-	17	TRBJ2-5	CASSFRGLAGGVETQYF	TGTGCCAGCAGCTTCCGGGGACTAGCGGGAGGAGTGGAGACCCAGTACTTC
TRBD2	TRBV6-5	few	16	TRBJ2-1	CASSSPLAGASNEQFF	TGTGCCAGCAGTTCCCCCTTAGCGGGAGCAAGCAATGAGCAGTTCTTC
-	TRBV7-2	few	14	TRBJ2-5	CASSSVDGSKTQYF	TGTGCCAGCAGCTCGGTGGATGGGAGCAAGACCCAGTACTTC
TRBD2	TRBV11-2	-	15	TRBJ2-1	CASSSGTSGISEQFF	TGTGCCAGCAGCTCCGGGACTAGCGGGATTAGTGAGCAGTTCTTC
-	TRBV20-1	few	14	TRBJ2-4	CSAESGTFKNIQYF	TGCAGTGCTGAATCCGGGACATTCAAAAACATTCAGTACTTC
-	TRBV30	-	16	TRBJ2-6	CAWRTRQASGANVLTF	TGTGCCTGGAGGACGAGACAGGCCTCTGGGGCCAACGTCCTGACTTTC
TRBD2	TRBV24-1	-	14	TRBJ2-3	CATSGSSGTDTQYF	TGTGCCACCAGTGGGTCTAGCGGGACAGATACGCAGTATTTT
-	TRBV14	many	15	TRBJ2-7	CASRPAGTKTYEQYF	TGTGCCAGCAGACCCGCCGGGACAAAGACCTACGAGCAGTACTTC
-	TRBV2	few	19	TRBJ1-5	CASSEFGIRDLYSNQPQHF	TGTGCCAGCAGTGAATTTGGGATTAGGGACCTCTATAGCAATCAGCCCCAGCATTTT
TRBD1	TRBV6-1	-	18	TRBJ2-1	CASSVSLTRDRGPGEQFF	TGTGCCAGCAGTGTCAGCCTTACCCGGGACAGGGGGCCCGGTGAGCAGTTCTTC
TRBD1	TRBV12-3/TRBV12-4	-	18	TRBJ1-2	CTISYYSLRDSHNYGYTF	TGTACCATCAGTTATTACTCGCTCCGGGACAGCCATAACTATGGCTACACCTTC
TRBD1	TRBV19	few	15	TRBJ1-4	CASSTSGTVNEKLFF	TGTGCCAGTAGTACCTCCGGGACAGTGAATGAAAAACTGTTTTTT
-	TRBV19	-	16	TRBJ2-1	CASSSSEGGRVREQFF	TGTGCCAGTAGTTCCTCGGAGGGAGGTCGCGTCAGAGAGCAGTTCTTC
-	TRBV14	few	15	TRBJ2-1	CASRHSGTSYNEQFF	TGTGCCAGCAGACACAGCGGAACCTCCTACAATGAGCAGTTCTTC